These 20 T cell receptor beta chains share one sample of origin, sequenced in a study of T cell responses to AZD1222 COVID-19 vaccine. Produced via immunoSEQ multiplex PCR; TCRdb's table is partial and in-frame only. The sample carries some 98,000 clones, roughly 84% recorded once. Sequences were derived from peripheral blood, sampled 28 days after the second AZD1222 dose. All receptors derive from an adult who received the AZD1222 COVID-19 vaccine.

This clone occurred a few times. The junction does not match germline at one end; this may be a read error. The chain employs TRBV13 and TRBJ2-7; 8 bases match TRBD1. The germline CDR1 and CDR2 sequences are PRHDT and FYEKMQ (reference sequence). The CDR3 loop spans 11 amino acids. This chain's CDR3 is CASSDGTGIDF. The CDR3 coding sequence is TGTGCCAGCAGCGACGGGACAGGTATAGACTTC. Together with reference TRBV13 and TRBJ2-7, the CDR3 gives the full variable domain: AAGVIQSPRHLIKEKRETATLKCYPIPRHDTVYWYQQGPGQDPQFLISFYEKMQSDKGSIPDRFSAQQFSDYHSELNMSSLELGDSALYFCASSDGTGIDFGPGTRLTVT.

The V call is TRBV4-3, the J call TRBJ1-1; no reliable D call. Looked up from germline, CDR1 is LGHNA and CDR2 is YSLEER. V was cut by 0 bases and J by 2 bases, with 13 bases left in between. This CDR3 is built from 16 residues. The CDR3 loop reads CASSQEVHPPNTEAFF. The CDR3 coding sequence is TGCGCCAGCAGCCAAGAAGTTCACCCTCCCAACACTGAAGCTTTCTTT.

The rearrangement links TRBV6-1 to TRBJ1-1; 7 bases align to TRBD1. J gave up 0 bases and V 4 bases, and 8 bases lay outside the gene matches. The V gene's germline CDR1 is MNHNS and CDR2 SASEGT. This CDR3 spans 16 amino acids. The CDR3 reads CASSAGTANLNTEAFF. In nucleotides, the CDR3 is TGTGCCAGCAGTGCCGGGACAGCCAATCTGAACACTGAAGCTTTCTTT.

This clone was detected a few times. The chain is built from TRBV4-1 and TRBJ1-5; no clear D. Germline V gene lookup returns CDR1 MGHRA and CDR2 YSYEKL. Between the trimmed V and J ends, which lost 0 bases and 2 bases, there was a span of 11 bases. There are 16 residues in the CDR3. CDR3 in amino acids: CASSQEEFLGNQPQHF. CDR3 sequence (DNA): TGCGCCAGCAGCCAAGAGGAGTTCCTGGGCAATCAGCCCCAGCATTTT.

This clone was found once. This chain connects TRBV6-5 to TRBJ1-5, with D hard to call. The V and J ends lost 5 bases and 2 bases respectively, with 13 bases between them. Per germline, CDR1 MNHEY and CDR2 SVGAGI. The CDR3 spans 15 residues. The CDR3 sequence: CASSTYGVGNQPQHF. The DNA of the CDR3 is TGTGCCAGCAGTACTTACGGGGTCGGCAATCAGCCCCAGCATTTT.

This chain joins TRBV2 and TRBJ1-4; D may be TRBD1 (6 bases). The CDR3 sequence is 15 residues long. V lost 4 bases, J lost 8 bases, and 17 bases lay in between. Looked up from germline, CDR1 is SNHLY and CDR2 is FYNNEI. The CDR3 loop is CASSGARGAWEKLFF. In DNA, the CDR3 is TGTGCCAGCAGTGGTGCGAGGGGGGCGTGGGAAAAACTGTTTTTT. Complete variable domain (other parts from reference TRBV2 and TRBJ1-4): EPEVTQTPSHQVTQMGQEVILRCVPISNHLYFYWYRQILGQKVEFLVSFYNNEISEKSEIFDDQFSVERPDGSNFTLKIRSTKLEDSAMYFCASSGARGAWEKLFFGSGTQLSVL.

This chain links TRBV10-3 with TRBJ1-5; 8 bases match TRBD1. Per germline, CDR1 ENHRY and CDR2 SYGVKD. Germline trimming cut 2 bases from V and 7 bases from J; bases unmatched to any gene: 7. The CDR3 is 15 residues long. CDR3 loop: CAISETGQGGQPQHF. CDR3 bases: TGTGCCATCAGTGAGACAGGACAGGGAGGACAGCCCCAGCATTTT.

The chain carries TRBV20-1 and TRBJ1-3, with D uncertain. Germline CDR1 and CDR2: DFQATT and SNEGSKA (reference sequence). The CDR3 runs to 11 residues. Trimming took off 0 bases at V and 7 bases at J, with 4 bases between the two ends. This CDR3 is CSARDSNTIYF. The DNA for the CDR3 is TGCAGTGCTAGAGATAGCAACACCATATATTTT.

This chain uses TRBV6-2 or TRBV6-3 with TRBJ2-6, with D perhaps being TRBD1 or TRBD2 (5 bases each). Germline CDR1 and CDR2: MNHEY and SVGEGT. V gave up 5 bases and J gave up 1 base, with 9 bases separating them. The CDR3 consists of 15 residues. The CDR3 sequence: CASSIGGSGANVLTF. The CDR3 DNA reads TGTGCCAGCAGTATTGGGGGTTCTGGGGCCAACGTCCTGACTTTC.

The chain couples TRBV10-3 to TRBJ1-2, with a weak D call TRBD1 (6 bases). The V and J ends lost 4 bases and 0 bases respectively, with 9 bases between them. Looked up from germline, CDR1 is ENHRY and CDR2 is SYGVKD. This CDR3 is 14 amino acids long. CDR3 bases: TGTGCCATCAGTGGAGGACAGACTAACTATGGCTACACCTTC. It translates to CAISGGQTNYGYTF.

The J gene is TRBJ1-4, the V gene TRBV7-9; the match to TRBD1 covers 8 bases. V gave up 5 bases and J gave up 7 bases; unmatched junction bases: 9. The CDR3 has 15 amino acids. In germline, CDR1 is SEHNR, CDR2 FQNEAQ (reference sequence). The CDR3 reads CASSVTGGISEKLFF. CDR3 nucleotides: TGTGCCAGCAGCGTCACAGGGGGTATTAGTGAAAAACTGTTTTTT. Variable domain in full (rest from reference TRBV7-9 and TRBJ1-4): DTGVSQNPRHKITKRGQNVTFRCDPISEHNRLYWYRQTLGQGPEFLTYFQNEAQLEKSRLLSDRFSAERPKGSFSTLEIQRTEQGDSAMYLCASSVTGGISEKLFFGSGTQLSVL.

The DNA of the CDR3 is TGCAGCGTTGTTTCTGCACGTGAGCAGTTCTTC. Amino acid sequence: CSVVSAREQFF. V and J are TRBV29-1 and TRBJ2-1; D not resolved. The germline gives CDR1 SQVTM, CDR2 ANQGSEA. V lost 4 bases and J lost 9, with 10 bases in between. The CDR3 spans 11 residues.

This chain's CDR3 is CASSLARTSSETAYEQYF. The CDR3 region has the DNA TGTGCCAGCAGCTTAGCCAGGACTAGCTCGGAGACCGCCTACGAGCAGTACTTC. V and J are TRBV11-1 and TRBJ2-7, with 8 bases that match TRBD2. CDR3 length equals 18 residues. Germline V gene lookup returns CDR1 SGHAT and CDR2 FQDESV (reference sequence). After removal of 0 bases from V and 2 bases from J, the junction contained 12 bases not matched to a gene.

The rearrangement joins TRBV5-4 to TRBJ1-2; the match to TRBD1 covers 7 bases. There are 16 residues in the CDR3. With V trimmed by 0 bases and J by 8 bases, 13 bases remained unmatched. CDR1 SGHNT and CDR2 YYREEE come from the germline V gene (reference sequence). The DNA of the CDR3 is TGTGCCAGCAGCTTGGGACAGGGCTCAACTTATGTCGGCTACACCTTC. Translating gives CASSLGQGSTYVGYTF.

This chain uses TRBV7-2 with TRBJ1-5; weak D call: TRBD1 (5 bases). CDR1 and CDR2 from the germline V gene are SGHTA and FQGNSA. The V end was cut by 0 bases, the J end by 5 bases, with 14 bases between. The CDR3 loop spans 16 amino acids. DNA of the CDR3: TGTGCCAGCAGCTTAGCGCTAAGGAGGGGCGATCAGCCCCAGCATTTT. Translating it yields CASSLALRRGDQPQHF.

This rearrangement joins TRBV12-3 or TRBV12-4 to TRBJ1-2; 11 bases align to TRBD1. Trimming removed 5 bases from V and 7 bases from J; junction bases left unmatched: 0. The CDR3 extends over 12 amino acids. CDR3 loop: CASSGTGGGYTF. CDR3 nucleotide sequence: TGTGCCAGCAGTGGGACAGGGGGTGGCTACACCTTC.

This rearrangement joins TRBV18 to TRBJ2-7, with D hard to call. The CDR3 is made up of 14 amino acids. Germline V gene sequence: CDR1 KGHSH, CDR2 LQKENI. Trimming took off 1 base at V and 2 bases at J, with 9 bases between the two ends. This chain's CDR3 is CASSPRGGPYEQYF. CDR3 DNA: TGTGCCAGCTCACCACGAGGCGGACCCTACGAGCAGTACTTC.

This clone has just a few counts. The chain carries TRBV19 and TRBJ2-2; TRBD1 might be the D (6 bases). V gave up 8 bases and J gave up 1 base, with 11 bases separating them. The germline gives CDR1 LNHDA, CDR2 SQIVND (reference sequence). The CDR3 runs to 14 residues. DNA for the CDR3: TGTGCCAGTGGGACACACCAGAACACCGGGGAGCTGTTTTTT. Protein product: CASGTHQNTGELFF.

This clone turned up a few times. The chain is built from TRBV9 and TRBJ1-4; a possible D gene is TRBD1 (6 bases). In germline, CDR1 is SGDLS, CDR2 YYNGEE. Trimming shortened V by 5 bases and J by 8 bases, and 16 bases separated the two germline ends. The CDR3 extends over 14 amino acids. CDR3 loop: CASSLSGGIEKLFF. The CDR3 DNA reads as TGTGCCAGCAGTCTCAGCGGGGGCATAGAAAAACTGTTTTTT.

The rearrangement joins TRBV18 to TRBJ1-4; D unclear. Germline V CDR1 and CDR2: KGHSH, LQKENI. CDR3 length: 15 residues. V lost 6 bases and J 0 bases, leaving 11 bases between the germline ends. The CDR3 loop reads CASSAPSATNEKLFF. The CDR3 region has the DNA TGTGCCAGCTCTGCGCCCTCGGCAACTAATGAAAAACTGTTTTTT.